The following is a TCR beta chain sequence with its context. Its antigen is not identified. The record originates from a study of T cells after posttransplantation cyclophosphamide. The V gene's germline CDR1 is MDHEN and CDR2 SYDVKM. The CDR3 has 19 residues. The study's findings and limits: Donor CD8+ memory clones often dominated recipient blood repertoires at later times. Recipient CMV seropositivity and CMV reactivation strongly tracked TRB clonality.

Sequencing was performed with immunoSEQ multiplex PCR; in TCRdb, only in-frame clones are kept and a portion is missing. The specimen has just over 25,000 clones, none found just once. On the day of bone marrow donation, the related graft donor provided peripheral blood. The chain has TRBV28 and TRBJ2-5; 11 bases fit TRBD2. The J call could be wrong; TRBJ2-7 is a better fit for the DNA end. The specimen was PBMCs. This receptor was obtained from a man between 45 and 60 years old in good health, CMV-negative, and a related stem cell transplant donor. CDR3 sequence: CASSMPGLADHDSSYEQYF. In DNA form, the CDR3 reads TGTGCCAGCAGTATGCCGGGACTAGCGGACCACGATAGCTCCTACGAGCAGTACTTC.